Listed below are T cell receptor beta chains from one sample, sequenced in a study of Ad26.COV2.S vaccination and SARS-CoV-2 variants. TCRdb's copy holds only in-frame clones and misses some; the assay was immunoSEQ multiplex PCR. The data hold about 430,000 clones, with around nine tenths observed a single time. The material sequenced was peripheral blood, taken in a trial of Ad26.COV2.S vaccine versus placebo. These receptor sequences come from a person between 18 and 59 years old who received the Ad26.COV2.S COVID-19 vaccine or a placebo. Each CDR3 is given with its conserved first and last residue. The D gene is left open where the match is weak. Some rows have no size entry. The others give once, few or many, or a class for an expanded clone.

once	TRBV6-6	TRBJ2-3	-	TGTGCCAGCAGTCCGGAAGGGGCGGGACCCCCCACAGATACGCAGTATTTT	CASSPEGAGPPTDTQYF
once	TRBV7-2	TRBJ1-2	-	TGTGCCAGCAGCGGATTCCGGGACGCCTATGGCTACACCTTC	CASSGFRDAYGYTF
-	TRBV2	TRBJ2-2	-	TGTGCCAGCAGGCTCTCCCCGGACACCGGGGAGCTGTTTTTT	CASRLSPDTGELFF
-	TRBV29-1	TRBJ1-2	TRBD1	TGCAGCGTTGGGGCGACAGGGGGATTTAACTATGGCTACACCTTC	CSVGATGGFNYGYTF
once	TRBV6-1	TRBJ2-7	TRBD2	TGTGCCAGCAGTGAAGCGGGCGGCGGGAGCCTCTACGAGCAGTACTTC	CASSEAGGGSLYEQYF
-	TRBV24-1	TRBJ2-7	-	TGTGCCACCAGTGATTCTCGAGGGTACGAGCAGTACTTC	CATSDSRGYEQYF
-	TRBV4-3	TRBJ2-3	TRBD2	TGCGCCAGCAGCCAAGATTATAAGATGGGGTTAGCGGGAATCACAGATACGCAGTATTTT	CASSQDYKMGLAGITDTQYF
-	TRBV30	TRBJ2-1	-	TGTGCCTGGAGTTTGAGGCTCAACAATGAGCAGTTCTTC	CAWSLRLNNEQFF
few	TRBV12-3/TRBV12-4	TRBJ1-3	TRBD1	TGTGCCAGCAGTACGACGGACAGGAACACCATATATTTT	CASSTTDRNTIYF
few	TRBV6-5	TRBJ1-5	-	TGTGCCAGCAGACCCCAGGGGATCAATCAGCCCCAGCATTTT	CASRPQGINQPQHF
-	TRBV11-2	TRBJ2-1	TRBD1	TGTGCCAGCAGCTTAGTCGGACAGGGAGGCAATGAGCAGTTCTTC	CASSLVGQGGNEQFF
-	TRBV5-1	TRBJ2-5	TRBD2	TGCGCCAGCAGCATCCCTAGCGGGAGGTGGGGAGAGACCCAGTACTTC	CASSIPSGRWGETQYF
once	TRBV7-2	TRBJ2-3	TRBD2	TGTGCCAGCATGCCGAAGACTAGCGGCACAGATACGCAGTATTTT	CASMPKTSGTDTQYF
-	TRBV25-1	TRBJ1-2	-	TGTGCCAGCAGCCCCCCAGGCCGACCTGGGTATGGCTACACCTTC	CASSPPGRPGYGYTF
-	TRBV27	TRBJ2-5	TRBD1	TGTGCCAGCAGTCCATCCAGACAGGGGGCGTCAGAGACCCAGTACTTC	CASSPSRQGASETQYF
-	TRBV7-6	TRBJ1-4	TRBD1	TGTGCCAGCAGCCACGGGGACAGGGGCTTCTCTAATGAAAAACTGTTTTTT	CASSHGDRGFSNEKLFF
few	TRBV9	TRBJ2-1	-	TGTGCCAGCAGCGTAGGCGGGGCTATAGGACAATACAATGAGCAGTTCTTC	CASSVGGAIGQYNEQFF
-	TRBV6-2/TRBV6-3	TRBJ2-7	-	TGTGCCAGCAGTTACCCCGTCAGAGCCTACGAGCAGTACTTC	CASSYPVRAYEQYF
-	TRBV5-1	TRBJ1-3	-	TGCGCCAGCAGCTTGCTTGAGGGGGGCGGAAACACCATATATTTT	CASSLLEGGGNTIYF
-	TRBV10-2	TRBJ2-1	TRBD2	TGCGCCAGCAGACTAGCGGGAGGCGATGAGCAGTTCTTC	CASRLAGGDEQFF
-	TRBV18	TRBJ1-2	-	TGTGCCAGCTCCCCTTTGGCAGGGGCGGAGAGGGTTGGCTACACCTTC	CASSPLAGAERVGYTF
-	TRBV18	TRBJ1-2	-	TGTGCCAGCTCTCCCTTCTCGGACCCCAGACCTGGCTACACCTTC	CASSPFSDPRPGYTF
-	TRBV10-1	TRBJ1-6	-	TGCGCCACCCAAGACAGGTTTGATTCACCCCTCCACTTT	CATQDRFDSPLHF
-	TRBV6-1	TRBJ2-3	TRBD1	TGTGCCAGCAGTGACCCCCGGGACAGGGGTACAGATACGCAGTATTTT	CASSDPRDRGTDTQYF
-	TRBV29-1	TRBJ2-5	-	TGCAGCGTTATGAGCGGGCAGGGGACCCAGTACTTC	CSVMSGQGTQYF
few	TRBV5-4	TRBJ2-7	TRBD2	TGTGCCAGCAGCTTGGGCGGCGGGGGATACGAGCAGTACTTC	CASSLGGGGYEQYF
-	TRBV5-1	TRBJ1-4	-	TGCGCCAGCAGCTTGGATTTACAGGGAGGGGGGGAAAAACTGTTTTTT	CASSLDLQGGGEKLFF
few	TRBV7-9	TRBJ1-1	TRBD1	TGTGCCAGCAGCCCGGACAGGGTATGGACTGAAGCTTTCTTT	CASSPDRVWTEAFF
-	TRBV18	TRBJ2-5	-	TGTGCCAGCTCACCACCGGGGGACATTCATGAGACCCAGTACTTC	CASSPPGDIHETQYF
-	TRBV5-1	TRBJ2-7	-	TGCGCCAGCAGCCCCGAACAGCCGACCTACGAGCAGTACTTC	CASSPEQPTYEQYF
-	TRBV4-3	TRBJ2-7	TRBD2	TGCGCCAGCAGCCAAGCCCGGACTAGCGGCTCCTACGAGCAGTACTTC	CASSQARTSGSYEQYF
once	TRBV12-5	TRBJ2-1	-	TGTGCTAGTGGTTATTCGGAGCACAAGCAGTTCTTC	CASGYSEHKQFF
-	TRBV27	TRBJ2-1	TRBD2	TGTGCCAGCAGTCTAAGGACTAGTTCCAATGAGCAGTTCTTC	CASSLRTSSNEQFF
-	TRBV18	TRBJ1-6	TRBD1	TGTGCCAGCAAACAGGGGGCCAATTCACCCCTCCACTTT	CASKQGANSPLHF
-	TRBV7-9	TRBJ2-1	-	TGTGCCAGCAGCTCCCCCCCCCTAGCGAGGGCAGTTAATGAGCAGTTCTTC	CASSSPPLARAVNEQFF
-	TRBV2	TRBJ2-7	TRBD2	TGTGCCAGCAGTCAGACTAGCGGGAGGTTCTACGAGCAGTACTTC	CASSQTSGRFYEQYF
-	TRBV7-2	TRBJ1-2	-	TGTGCCAGCAGCTCACAGGGCTATGGCTACACCTTC	CASSSQGYGYTF
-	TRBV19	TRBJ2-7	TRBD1	TGTGCCAGTAGTATGGGGACAGGCTCACACGAGCAGTACTTC	CASSMGTGSHEQYF
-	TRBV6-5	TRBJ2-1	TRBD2	TGTGCCAGCAGTAAGACTAGCGGGAGAGGTGAGCAGTTCTTC	CASSKTSGRGEQFF
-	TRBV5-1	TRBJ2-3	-	TGCGCCAGCAGCCGAGGGGGAGTAGGCTCGACAGATACGCAGTATTTT	CASSRGGVGSTDTQYF
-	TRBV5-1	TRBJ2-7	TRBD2	TGCGCCAGCAGCCCAGGGACTAGCGGGCGCCCCTACGAGCAGTACTTC	CASSPGTSGRPYEQYF
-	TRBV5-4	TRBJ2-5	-	TGTGCCAGCAGCTTGGCCGGCCAGGGGCAAGAGACCCAGTACTTC	CASSLAGQGQETQYF
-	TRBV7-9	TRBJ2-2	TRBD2	TGTGCCAGCAGCTGGACTAGCGGCACCGGGGAGCTGTTTTTT	CASSWTSGTGELFF
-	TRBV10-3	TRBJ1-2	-	TGTGCCATCAGTGAAGAGGGAATGAACTATGGCTACACCTTC	CAISEEGMNYGYTF
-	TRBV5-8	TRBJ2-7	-	TGTGCCAGCAGCTTGTGGGGGGTAGGGCTGGAGGAGCAGTACTTC	CASSLWGVGLEEQYF
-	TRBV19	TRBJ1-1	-	TGTGCCAGTAGTATTAACCCGTTTATGAACACTGAAGCTTTCTTT	CASSINPFMNTEAFF